This is a list of T cell receptor beta chains from one sample in a study of cytomegalovirus exposure and HLA in healthy donors. Using immunoSEQ multiplex PCR, the repertoire was profiled, and TCRdb retains in-frame clones only, with some absent. In the table there are about 110,000 clones, over 75% of which are singletons. Sequenced input: PBMCs. These receptors were collected from a woman aged 30 to 39 in good health and CMV-seropositive. CDR3s include the opening cysteine and the closing phenylalanine or tryptophan. D genes are given only for firm matches. Rows give clone size only sometimes, using once, few, many, or a class for an expanded clone.

CDR3 DNA: TGTGCCAGCAATCGACTAGCGGGCTACGAGCAGTACTTC; CDR3 protein: CASNRLAGYEQYF; V gene: TRBV2; D gene: TRBD2; clone size: NA; J gene: TRBJ2-7
CDR3 DNA: TGCGCCAGCAGCCCACGGACAGGGAACACCGGGGAGCTGTTTTTT; CDR3 protein: CASSPRTGNTGELFF; V gene: TRBV4-1; D gene: TRBD1; clone size: once; J gene: TRBJ2-2
CDR3 DNA: TGTGCCAGAAGCTTGTCGTACGAGCAGTACTTC; CDR3 protein: CARSLSYEQYF; V gene: TRBV5-3; D gene: NA; clone size: NA; J gene: TRBJ2-7
CDR3 DNA: TGTGCCAGCAGTCGACAGGGGGCCTTGAACACTGAAGCTTTCTTT; CDR3 protein: CASSRQGALNTEAFF; V gene: TRBV14; D gene: TRBD1; clone size: NA; J gene: TRBJ1-1
CDR3 DNA: TGTGCCAGCAGTGAAGCGCATTTACTAGCGGGGGGTAGGGATGAGCAGTTCTTC; CDR3 protein: CASSEAHLLAGGRDEQFF; V gene: TRBV6-1; D gene: TRBD2; clone size: NA; J gene: TRBJ2-1
CDR3 DNA: TGTGCCAGCAGCGTAGGGGACAATTACGAGCAGTACTTC; CDR3 protein: CASSVGDNYEQYF; V gene: TRBV9; D gene: NA; clone size: NA; J gene: TRBJ2-7
CDR3 DNA: TGCAGCGTAGGAACAGGGGCGGGAGGCTACACCTTC; CDR3 protein: CSVGTGAGGYTF; V gene: TRBV29-1; D gene: TRBD1; clone size: NA; J gene: TRBJ1-2
CDR3 DNA: TGTGCCAGCAGCTCACTAGCGGGGGGCCACTACGAGCAGTACTTC; CDR3 protein: CASSSLAGGHYEQYF; V gene: TRBV11-2; D gene: TRBD2; clone size: NA; J gene: TRBJ2-7
CDR3 DNA: TGCGCCAGCAGCTCGTCCTTCGAGACCCAGTACTTC; CDR3 protein: CASSSSFETQYF; V gene: TRBV5-1; D gene: NA; clone size: NA; J gene: TRBJ2-5
CDR3 DNA: TGTGCCAGCAGCGGACAGGGGAACACTGAAGCTTTCTTT; CDR3 protein: CASSGQGNTEAFF; V gene: TRBV27; D gene: TRBD1; clone size: NA; J gene: TRBJ1-1
CDR3 DNA: TGTGCCACCAGCAGAGGAAGCAGTCAGGGGAACACTGAAGCTTTCTTT; CDR3 protein: CATSRGSSQGNTEAFF; V gene: TRBV15; D gene: NA; clone size: NA; J gene: TRBJ1-1
CDR3 DNA: TGTGCCAGCAGCTCCGCAAACCGGGACAGGGAATACTTC; CDR3 protein: CASSSANRDREYF; V gene: TRBV7-9; D gene: TRBD1; clone size: NA; J gene: TRBJ2-7
CDR3 DNA: TGTGCCAGCAGTGAAGCGCAGGCAGGGAAGGGTTACGAGCAGTACTTC; CDR3 protein: CASSEAQAGKGYEQYF; V gene: TRBV2; D gene: NA; clone size: NA; J gene: TRBJ2-7
CDR3 DNA: TGTGCCAGCAGCGTAGACCTAGCGGAACAAGAGACCCAGTACTTC; CDR3 protein: CASSVDLAEQETQYF; V gene: TRBV9; D gene: TRBD2; clone size: NA; J gene: TRBJ2-5
CDR3 DNA: TGTGCCAGCAGCTTACAAGGCGGTTTTTACGAGCAGTACTTC; CDR3 protein: CASSLQGGFYEQYF; V gene: TRBV11-2; D gene: NA; clone size: NA; J gene: TRBJ2-7
CDR3 DNA: TGCGCCAGCAGTCAGGGGGGTCGGACAGGCTTCCAATCACCCTACGAGCAGTACTTC; CDR3 protein: CASSQGGRTGFQSPYEQYF; V gene: TRBV23-1; D gene: NA; clone size: few; J gene: TRBJ2-7
CDR3 DNA: TGTGCCAGCAGCTTTCTCGAAAGGGGGCCAGAGCAGTACTTC; CDR3 protein: CASSFLERGPEQYF; V gene: TRBV5-6; D gene: TRBD1; clone size: NA; J gene: TRBJ2-7
CDR3 DNA: TGTGCCAGCAGTCTAGGGGGAAGTGACTATGGCTACACCTTC; CDR3 protein: CASSLGGSDYGYTF; V gene: TRBV7-2; D gene: NA; clone size: NA; J gene: TRBJ1-2
CDR3 DNA: TGTGCCAGCAGCAACCCCAGGGGGTACACCGGGGAGCTGTTTTTT; CDR3 protein: CASSNPRGYTGELFF; V gene: TRBV7-3; D gene: TRBD1; clone size: NA; J gene: TRBJ2-2
CDR3 DNA: TGTGCCAGTACCTGGGGACAGGGGGCGCGTAATGAGCAGTTCTTC; CDR3 protein: CASTWGQGARNEQFF; V gene: TRBV19; D gene: TRBD1; clone size: once; J gene: TRBJ2-1
CDR3 DNA: TGCGCCAGCAGCTTGGGACAGGGGGCGTCCGGGGAGCTGTTTTTT; CDR3 protein: CASSLGQGASGELFF; V gene: TRBV5-1; D gene: TRBD1; clone size: NA; J gene: TRBJ2-2
CDR3 DNA: TGTGCACCGATAAACGACGGGGGGACGAATAGCAATCAGCCCCAGCATTTT; CDR3 protein: CAPINDGGTNSNQPQHF; V gene: TRBV11-2; D gene: NA; clone size: NA; J gene: TRBJ1-5
CDR3 DNA: TGCGCCAGCAGCCTTGTACCGACAGGGGGTAAGGGCAATCAGCCCCAGCATTTT; CDR3 protein: CASSLVPTGGKGNQPQHF; V gene: TRBV4-1; D gene: TRBD1; clone size: NA; J gene: TRBJ1-5
CDR3 DNA: TGTGCCAGCAATGACAGGGGACCCCAAGAGACCCAGTACTTC; CDR3 protein: CASNDRGPQETQYF; V gene: TRBV2; D gene: TRBD1; clone size: NA; J gene: TRBJ2-5
CDR3 DNA: TGTGCCAGCAGCAATAAAGGGGGTGACAATCAGCCCCAGCATTTT; CDR3 protein: CASSNKGGDNQPQHF; V gene: TRBV11-2; D gene: NA; clone size: NA; J gene: TRBJ1-5
CDR3 DNA: TGCGCCAGCAGCCCTCGGGGAACTGAAGCTTTCTTT; CDR3 protein: CASSPRGTEAFF; V gene: TRBV5-1; D gene: NA; clone size: NA; J gene: TRBJ1-1
CDR3 DNA: TGTGCCACCAGCAGAGGGGGGCGGATGAGCACAGATACGCAGTATTTT; CDR3 protein: CATSRGGRMSTDTQYF; V gene: TRBV15; D gene: NA; clone size: NA; J gene: TRBJ2-3
CDR3 DNA: TGTGCCAGCAGCTTAGCACTAGCGGGTAGCGCAGATACGCAGTATTTT; CDR3 protein: CASSLALAGSADTQYF; V gene: TRBV7-8; D gene: TRBD2; clone size: NA; J gene: TRBJ2-3
CDR3 DNA: TGTGCAAGTCGCTTAGTGTGGACTAGCGGGGAGGAGACCCAGTACTTC; CDR3 protein: CASRLVWTSGEETQYF; V gene: TRBV12-2; D gene: NA; clone size: NA; J gene: TRBJ2-5
CDR3 DNA: TGTGCCTGGAGTTTGAAATCACCGGGAACGCAGTTCTTC; CDR3 protein: CAWSLKSPGTQFF; V gene: TRBV30; D gene: NA; clone size: NA; J gene: TRBJ2-1
CDR3 DNA: TGTGCCAGCAGTCGTATAGTAAGTGAGCAGTTCTTC; CDR3 protein: CASSRIVSEQFF; V gene: TRBV6-1; D gene: NA; clone size: NA; J gene: TRBJ2-1
CDR3 DNA: TGTGCCAGCAGCCAAGGAGACAGGGGGGTTACAGATACGCAGTATTTT; CDR3 protein: CASSQGDRGVTDTQYF; V gene: TRBV5-4; D gene: TRBD1; clone size: NA; J gene: TRBJ2-3
CDR3 DNA: TGTGCCAGCAGCAGACCAAGTGTTAGCGGGACCTACTCTTCCTACGAGCAGTACTTC; CDR3 protein: CASSRPSVSGTYSSYEQYF; V gene: TRBV7-2; D gene: TRBD2; clone size: few; J gene: TRBJ2-7
CDR3 DNA: TGTGCCAGCAGCCTGGGACAGGCTAACAATCAGCCCCAGCATTTT; CDR3 protein: CASSLGQANNQPQHF; V gene: TRBV5-8; D gene: TRBD1; clone size: NA; J gene: TRBJ1-5
CDR3 DNA: TGTGCCAGCAGCTTGGCGGGGGGGCGGCCCAATGAAAAACTGTTTTTT; CDR3 protein: CASSLAGGRPNEKLFF; V gene: TRBV5-4; D gene: NA; clone size: NA; J gene: TRBJ1-4
CDR3 DNA: TGTGCCAGCAGTATTTCCAGGGGCACAGATACGCAGTATTTT; CDR3 protein: CASSISRGTDTQYF; V gene: TRBV6-1; D gene: NA; clone size: few; J gene: TRBJ2-3
CDR3 DNA: TGTGCCAGCAGCCCGGGACTATCCTACGAGCAGTACTTC; CDR3 protein: CASSPGLSYEQYF; V gene: TRBV5-4; D gene: TRBD2; clone size: NA; J gene: TRBJ2-7
CDR3 DNA: TGTGCCAGCAGTCAATGGGGGGGAATGACACAAGAGACCCAGTACTTC; CDR3 protein: CASSQWGGMTQETQYF; V gene: TRBV6-6; D gene: TRBD2; clone size: NA; J gene: TRBJ2-5
CDR3 DNA: TGTGCCAGCAGTTTAGAGGCCCCATCTAGCGGGAGGGAAGAGACCCAGTACTTC; CDR3 protein: CASSLEAPSSGREETQYF; V gene: TRBV28; D gene: TRBD2; clone size: NA; J gene: TRBJ2-5
CDR3 DNA: TGTGCCAGCAGTTTTGAGGCACCGAGCACAGATACGCAGTATTTT; CDR3 protein: CASSFEAPSTDTQYF; V gene: TRBV27; D gene: NA; clone size: NA; J gene: TRBJ2-3
CDR3 DNA: TGTGCCAGTAGAGCCGGGGGACAGGGGTTCGGTGAGACCCAGTACTTC; CDR3 protein: CASRAGGQGFGETQYF; V gene: TRBV19; D gene: TRBD1; clone size: NA; J gene: TRBJ2-5
CDR3 DNA: TGTGCCAGCACCCTACTAGCGGGCCGTAGCACAGATACGCAGTATTTT; CDR3 protein: CASTLLAGRSTDTQYF; V gene: TRBV28; D gene: TRBD2; clone size: once; J gene: TRBJ2-3
CDR3 DNA: TGCGCCAGCAGGTTGACTAGCAACTCTGAGACCCAGTACTTC; CDR3 protein: CASRLTSNSETQYF; V gene: TRBV5-1; D gene: TRBD2; clone size: NA; J gene: TRBJ2-5
CDR3 DNA: TGTGCCAGCTCGCCTGACAGGGGTTGGTCACCCCTCCACTTT; CDR3 protein: CASSPDRGWSPLHF; V gene: TRBV18; D gene: TRBD1; clone size: NA; J gene: TRBJ1-6
CDR3 DNA: TGTGCCAGCAGCAACACGGGGGATGAGCAGTTCTTC; CDR3 protein: CASSNTGDEQFF; V gene: TRBV27; D gene: NA; clone size: NA; J gene: TRBJ2-1
CDR3 DNA: TGTGCCAGCAGCTTGGCAGGGGGCTCAATTTACGAGCAGTACTTC; CDR3 protein: CASSLAGGSIYEQYF; V gene: TRBV5-4; D gene: TRBD1; clone size: NA; J gene: TRBJ2-7
CDR3 DNA: TGCGCCAGCAGCTTGGGTGGGACAGGGGTCTTCGAGCAGTACTTC; CDR3 protein: CASSLGGTGVFEQYF; V gene: TRBV5-1; D gene: TRBD1; clone size: NA; J gene: TRBJ2-7
CDR3 DNA: TGTGCCAGCAAACGAGAGGCTAATCAGCCCCAGCATTTT; CDR3 protein: CASKREANQPQHF; V gene: TRBV6-5; D gene: NA; clone size: NA; J gene: TRBJ1-5
CDR3 DNA: TGCGCCAGCAGCCGGGACAGGGGGAACGGTGAAGCTTTCTTT; CDR3 protein: CASSRDRGNGEAFF; V gene: TRBV4-3; D gene: TRBD1; clone size: NA; J gene: TRBJ1-1
CDR3 DNA: TGTGCCAGCTCACCACCGGGACAGGTGGTCTATGGCTACACCTTC; CDR3 protein: CASSPPGQVVYGYTF; V gene: TRBV18; D gene: TRBD1; clone size: once; J gene: TRBJ1-2
CDR3 DNA: TGTGCCAGCAGCGTAGGATCCAGCTCCTACGAGCAGTACTTC; CDR3 protein: CASSVGSSSYEQYF; V gene: TRBV9; D gene: NA; clone size: once; J gene: TRBJ2-7
CDR3 DNA: TGTGCCAGCAGCTCAGACAGGGTCGGAGGGACCGGGGAGCTGTTTTTT; CDR3 protein: CASSSDRVGGTGELFF; V gene: TRBV5-4; D gene: NA; clone size: NA; J gene: TRBJ2-2
CDR3 DNA: TGTGCCAGCTCACCACAGGCGGTAATTCACGAGCAGTACTTC; CDR3 protein: CASSPQAVIHEQYF; V gene: TRBV18; D gene: NA; clone size: NA; J gene: TRBJ2-7
CDR3 DNA: TGTGCCAGCAGCTCCCAACAGGGACTAGTCGGCGGCTACACCTTC; CDR3 protein: CASSSQQGLVGGYTF; V gene: TRBV7-9; D gene: NA; clone size: once; J gene: TRBJ1-2
CDR3 DNA: TGTGCCAGCAGTGAACGAGCGGGGGGCTCTCACGAGCAGTACTTC; CDR3 protein: CASSERAGGSHEQYF; V gene: TRBV2; D gene: TRBD2; clone size: NA; J gene: TRBJ2-7